This T cell receptor (beta chain) appears in the sequencing data of a study of T-cell reconstitution after alpha-beta-depleted transplantation in children. Study-level points and caveats: Alpha-beta T cells about two months after transplant reportedly derived from several hundred expanded graft clones.

It was with unique molecular identifiers that the TCRbeta library was prepared. TCRdb re-analysed the PCR reads in MiXCR, keeping a single row per CDR3 protein. The repertoire holds fewer than 500,000 distinct CDR3 sequences, 43% seen once, with roughly 27% in the top ten. The V and J ends lost 8 bases and 2 bases respectively, with 12 bases between them. Germline values: CDR1 WSHSY, CDR2 SAAADI. The CDR3 length is 13 residues. This clonotype was seen repeatedly, ten times or more. Its antigen is undetermined. The chain has TRBV10-2 and TRBJ1-2; no definite D call. This TCR came from a girl aged 2-10 years with aplastic anemia, due to receive a stem cell transplant. The specimen was PBMCs, collected before TCRalphabeta/CD19-depleted stem cell transplant. For the CDR3, the DNA is TGCGCCAGCGCCCAGAAAGGGAACTATGGCTACACCTTC. Translation gives CASAQKGNYGYTF.